What follows are 6 T cell receptor beta chains derived from one specimen sequenced in a study of blood T cells in healthy people across ages. Primers used in a second PCR of about 6 to 12 cycles were a sample-barcoded 5' primer and a J-beta primer mix. TCRdb re-analysed the 5' RACE reads in MiXCR, keeping a single row per CDR3 protein. This table holds 1,500,000 or so distinct CDR3 sequences, approximately 43% found once. Sequenced material: blood. Receptors were obtained from a woman aged 18-29 years in good health.

This clonotype was detected a few times. The chain joins TRBV6-2 or TRBV6-3 to TRBJ2-3; the D gene is possibly TRBD1 (5 bases). The CDR3 sequence is 18 residues long. The germline CDR1 and CDR2 sequences are MNHEY and SVGEGT. The V end was cut by 2 bases, the J end by 1 base, with 19 bases between. This chain's CDR3 is CASSYRTRFREGTDTQYF. The CDR3 region has the DNA TGTGCCAGCAGTTACAGGACCCGTTTCAGGGAAGGCACAGATACGCAGTATTTT.

V and J are TRBV5-6 and TRBJ2-1; 7 nucleotides align to TRBD2. V shed 0 bases, J shed 2 bases, and the junction held 2 bases outside the gene matches. Per germline, CDR1 SGHDT and CDR2 YYEEEE. This CDR3 spans 15 amino acids. The DNA for the CDR3 is TGTGCCAGCAGCTTGGGCGGGAGTACCTACAATGAGCAGTTCTTC. It translates to CASSLGGSTYNEQFF.

J is TRBJ2-7 and V is TRBV3-1; the D is unclear. This CDR3 spans 14 amino acids. Per germline, CDR1 LGHDT and CDR2 YNNKEL (reference sequence). The V gene lost 4 bases and the J gene lost 7 bases, with 17 bases spanning the gap. CDR3 residues: CASSPPSIYNEQYF. CDR3 sequence (DNA): TGTGCCAGCAGCCCCCCTAGTATCTACAATGAGCAGTACTTC.

The chain has TRBV12-3 or TRBV12-4 and TRBJ2-1, with 9 bases identical to TRBD2. After removal of 3 bases from V and 9 bases from J, the junction contained 9 bases not matched to a gene. The CDR3 consists of 15 residues. For the CDR3, the DNA is TGTGCCAGCAGTTTGTTGACTAGCGGTCACGGTGAGCAGTTCTTC. Protein product: CASSLLTSGHGEQFF.

The chain joins TRBV12-3 or TRBV12-4 to TRBJ2-1; maybe TRBD2 (6 bases). V shed 8 bases and J shed 9 bases, with 23 bases lying between them. The CDR3 extends over 15 amino acids. Written as DNA, the CDR3 is TGTGCCAGCGTTCCCCGTGGGCTAGCGCGAAGTGAGCAGTTCTTC. Its protein is CASVPRGLARSEQFF.

As for this clonotype: This clone may be a read error of a much larger clone one base away. The rearrangement uses TRBV29-1 and TRBJ2-3, with a weak D call TRBD2 (7 bases). Per the germline V gene, CDR1 is SQVTM and CDR2 is ANQGSEA. This CDR3 spans 15 amino acids. V lost 2 bases, J lost 4 bases, and 16 bases lay in between. This CDR3 is CSVEKWGGSADTQYF. CDR3 DNA sequence: TGCAGCGTTGAAAAGTGGGGGGGCAGCGCAGATACGCAGTATTTT.